The clone carrying this T cell receptor (beta chain) was seen a single time. Antigen unknown. This specimen comes from a study of cytomegalovirus exposure and HLA in healthy donors. About the study: From HLA-typed donors, an early data release held roughly 89 million unique TCRs.

The PCR contained 60 Vbeta and 13 Jbeta primers. Clones were read by immunoSEQ multiplex PCR, and TCRdb kept only the in-frame ones, dropping some. The data contain some 220,000 clones, around 80% of them seen just once; the ten biggest clones take up less than 3.5%. CDR1 and CDR2 (germline): SEHNR, FQNEAQ (reference sequence). This CDR3 spans 15 amino acids. The V gene lost 6 bases and the J gene lost 1 base, with 10 bases spanning the gap. Study-wide findings and caveats: TCR beta sequences numbering some 17,000 were associated with HLA alleles at 0.05 false discovery rate in a later analysis. Cytomegalovirus status was reportedly diagnosed by the classifier with high sensitivity and specificity.

The sequencing input was PBMCs. This sequence joins TRBV7-9 and TRBJ2-6, with a possible D match to TRBD1 (6 bases). This TCR was recovered from a woman aged 55-69 years in good health and CMV-seropositive. The CDR3 bases are TGTGCCAGCAGATTACAGGGTTCTGGGGCCAACGTCCTGACTTTC. It yields the protein CASRLQGSGANVLTF.